The next 11 T cell receptor beta chains were all read from a single sample in a study of blood T cell repertoires in COVID-19. Method: immunoSEQ multiplex PCR; TCRdb's copy keeps in-frame clones and lacks some. Of around 310,000 clones detected, 88% appear once; the ten largest clones hold 5%. Sequenced input: PBMCs or T cells enriched from blood (not recorded which). Source of these receptors: a young man who had recovered from COVID-19.

The gene calls are TRBV5-1 and TRBJ2-5, with 8 bases aligning to TRBD2. Looked up from germline, CDR1 is SGHRS and CDR2 is YFSETQ. This CDR3 contains 16 residues. With V trimmed by 5 bases and J by 4 bases, 13 bases remained unmatched. CDR3 region: CASSYGLALFGETQYF. The CDR3 DNA reads TGCGCCAGCAGTTATGGACTAGCCCTATTCGGAGAGACCCAGTACTTC.

V usage is TRBV28 and J usage is TRBJ2-2, with 10 positions matching TRBD2. Germline V gene sequence: CDR1 MDHEN, CDR2 SYDVKM. Trimming removed 8 bases from V and 4 bases from J; junction bases left unmatched: 4. The CDR3 totals 14 residues. As DNA, the CDR3 is TGTGCCAGCGCGACTAGCGGGTTCACCGGGGAGCTGTTTTTT. Encoded protein: CASATSGFTGELFF.

The chain joins TRBV6-5 to TRBJ1-1; D gene unclear. The CDR3 covers 15 residues. Trimming shortened V by 0 bases and J by 3 bases, and 11 bases separated the two germline ends. Germline V gives CDR1 MNHEY, CDR2 SVGAGI. CDR3 DNA: TGTGCCAGCAGTTACTCATTTTTGGGAGACACTGAAGCTTTCTTT. Translation: CASSYSFLGDTEAFF.

The chain is built from TRBV2 and TRBJ1-2; possible D gene TRBD1, 6 bases. The CDR3 is 12 residues long. V lost 4 bases, J lost 7 bases, and 10 bases lay in between. Germline V gene lookup returns CDR1 SNHLY and CDR2 FYNNEI. CDR3 residues: CASSGTVGGYTF. CDR3 nucleotides: TGTGCCAGCAGTGGGACAGTTGGTGGCTACACCTTC.

This chain joins TRBV18 and TRBJ1-2; 7 bases align to TRBD1. J gave up 8 bases and V 3 bases, and 3 bases lay outside the gene matches. Germline assignment: CDR1 KGHSH and CDR2 LQKENI. This CDR3 contains 12 residues. The CDR3: CASSPDRAGYTF. The CDR3 DNA sequence: TGTGCCAGCTCACCCGACAGGGCCGGCTACACCTTC.

J is TRBJ2-1 and V is TRBV5-1, with TRBD2 matching 8 bases. CDR1 is SGHRS and CDR2 is YFSETQ in the germline V gene. CDR3 length: 14 amino acids. V was pared by 5 bases and J by 2 bases, with 3 bases of the junction left unmatched. This chain's CDR3 is CASRGGGTYNEQFF. The CDR3 DNA reads TGCGCCAGCAGGGGCGGGGGGACCTACAATGAGCAGTTCTTC. Full variable domain (missing parts from reference TRBV5-1 and TRBJ2-1): KAGVTQTPRYLIKTRGQQVTLSCSPISGHRSVSWYQQTPGQGLQFLFEYFSETQRNKGNFPGRFSGRQFSNSRSEMNVSTLELGDSALYLCASRGGGTYNEQFFGPGTRLTVL.

The V call is TRBV12-3 or TRBV12-4, the J call TRBJ2-5; unclear D gene. V was cut by 3 bases and J by 5 bases, with 10 bases left in between. There are 13 residues in the CDR3. DNA of the CDR3: TGTGCCAGCAGTTTTACCATGGGCGAGACCCAGTACTTC. Residues: CASSFTMGETQYF.

The chain has TRBV19 and TRBJ1-6, with a possible D match to TRBD1 (6 bases). Deletions cut 5 bases from V and 7 bases from J, with 12 bases between. CDR3 length: 14 residues. CDR1 is LNHDA and CDR2 is SQIVND in the germline V gene (reference sequence). This CDR3 reads CASSGRGGNSPLHF. In DNA form, the CDR3 reads TGTGCCAGTAGTGGCAGGGGTGGGAATTCACCCCTCCACTTT.

This chain joins TRBV7-6 and TRBJ2-3; D call uncertain. Germline CDR1 is SGHVS and CDR2 is FNYEAQ. This CDR3 region has 16 residues. Trimming took off 0 bases at V and 2 bases at J, with 12 bases between the two ends. The CDR3 DNA is TGTGCCAGCAGCTTAGCGCCTACCTCGGTCACAGATACGCAGTATTTT. This translates into CASSLAPTSVTDTQYF. The full variable domain, with the rest looked up from reference TRBV7-6 and TRBJ2-3, is GAGVSQSPRYKVTKRGQDVALRCDPISGHVSLYWYRQALGQGPEFLTYFNYEAQQDKSGLPNDRFSAERPEGSISTLTIQRTEQRDSAMYRCASSLAPTSVTDTQYFGPGTRLTVL.

V usage is TRBV19 and J usage is TRBJ1-1, with a tentative D call TRBD1 (6 bases). The ends were cut back, 5 bases at V and 7 bases at J, with 20 bases in the middle. CDR3 size: 15 residues. CDR1 LNHDA and CDR2 SQIVND come from the germline V gene (reference sequence). The CDR3 protein is CASSRRRGGPDEAFF. The DNA of the CDR3 is TGTGCCAGTAGTCGCCGTCGGGGGGGCCCAGATGAAGCTTTCTTT.

The rearrangement joins TRBV11-2 to TRBJ2-5; maybe TRBD1 (6 bases). V was pared by 4 bases and J by 7 bases, with 19 bases between. CDR1 SGHAT and CDR2 FQNNGV come from the germline V gene. The CDR3 contains 15 residues. The chain's CDR3 is CASSSIRQDLLTQYF. In DNA form, the CDR3 reads TGTGCCAGCAGCTCCATCCGACAGGATCTTTTGACCCAGTACTTC.